Shown below are 19 T cell receptor beta chains from a single sample sequenced in a study of a mutant IDH1 vaccine in newly diagnosed glioma. Time point noted: week 23, last vaccination. Each dose delivered 300 ug of mutant IDH1 20-mer peptide subcutaneously with imiquimod. No antigens are known for them. Generated by immunoSEQ multiplex PCR, the TCRdb table keeps only in-frame clones and is missing some. The profile shows approximately 60,000 clones, about 85% of them singletons. Source: PBMCs, taken from a glioma patient whose treatment included an IDH1 peptide vaccine. These receptors all come from a man younger than 45 with glioma.

J is TRBJ2-7 and V is TRBV7-9; tentatively, D is TRBD1 (5 bases). Trimming stripped 4 bases from V and 0 bases from J, with 7 bases between. The CDR3 is 13 amino acids. Germline V CDR1 and CDR2: SEHNR, FQNEAQ (reference sequence). CDR3 nucleotide sequence: TGTGCCAGCAGCTGGGGCCTCTCCTACGAGCAGTACTTC. It yields the protein CASSWGLSYEQYF.

This clone was seen a few times. The chain combines TRBV30 with TRBJ1-5; perhaps TRBD1 as D (5 bases). The CDR3 is 15 residues long. With 1 base removed from V and 2 bases from J, the gap between germline ends came to 12 bases. The germline gives CDR1 GTSNPN, CDR2 SVGIG (reference sequence). The CDR3, as DNA: TGTGCCTGGAGTGAGGGGCAAGGGGGCAATCAGCCCCAGCATTTT. Protein: CAWSEGQGGNQPQHF.

This chain connects TRBV5-1 to TRBJ1-1, with TRBD1 identical over 7 bases. Germline V gene data show CDR1 as SGHRS and CDR2 as YFSETQ. CDR3 size: 11 residues. Germline trimming cut 3 bases from V and 9 bases from J; bases unmatched to any gene: 2. The CDR3 DNA follows: TGCGCCAGCAGCTGGGGACAGCAAGCTTTCTTT. This gives the protein CASSWGQQAFF. The whole variable domain, filled in from reference TRBV5-1 and TRBJ1-1, reads KAGVTQTPRYLIKTRGQQVTLSCSPISGHRSVSWYQQTPGQGLQFLFEYFSETQRNKGNFPGRFSGRQFSNSRSEMNVSTLELGDSALYLCASSWGQQAFFGQGTRLTVV.

The V and J genes are TRBV6-1 and TRBJ2-5; D gene ambiguous. CDR3 size: 14 residues. Trimming pared 6 bases from V and 4 bases from J, leaving 15 bases between. Germline V CDR1 and CDR2: MNHNS, SASEGT. The DNA for the CDR3 is TGTGCCAGCAGGCTTGCTCGGGTTCGAGAGACCCAGTACTTC. Translated, it gives CASRLARVRETQYF.

This sequence joins TRBV7-9 and TRBJ1-1; the D is unclear. The V and J ends lost 1 base and 1 base respectively, with 10 bases between them. The CDR3 is made up of 15 amino acids. Germline V lookup: CDR1 SEHNR, CDR2 FQNEAQ (reference sequence). CDR3 sequence (DNA): TGTGCCAGCAGCTTAGTATGGGCAACGAACACTGAAGCTTTCTTT. Translation gives CASSLVWATNTEAFF.

The chain recombines TRBV7-8 with TRBJ2-7; TRBD1 matches 8 bases. The CDR3 is 17 residues long. Trimming cost V 2 bases and J 0 bases; bases outside gene matches: 9. In germline, CDR1 is SGHVS, CDR2 FQNEAQ. CDR3 residues: CASSLRRDRSFSYEQYF. In nucleotides, the CDR3 is TGTGCCAGCAGCTTACGCCGGGACAGGTCCTTCTCCTACGAGCAGTACTTC.

The V call is TRBV27, the J call TRBJ2-6; D possibly corresponds to TRBD1 (5 bases). This CDR3 region has 15 residues. V was cut by 4 bases and J by 0 bases, with 7 bases left in between. Germline-derived CDR1 and CDR2 are MNHEY and SMNVEV (reference sequence). Here the CDR3 DNA reads TGTGCCAGCAGTTATACAGGCTCTGGGGCCAACGTCCTGACTTTC. Its protein is CASSYTGSGANVLTF.

This clone was found once. The V call is TRBV7-7, the J call TRBJ2-5; 8 nucleotides agree with TRBD2. CDR3 length: 16 residues. Germline V CDR1 and CDR2: SSHAT, FNYEAQ (reference sequence). Trimming at V came to 3 bases and at J to 2 bases, leaving 8 bases not matched to a gene. The CDR3 DNA follows: TGTGCCAGCAGCTTCGGGTCGGCTAGCGGGCAAGAGACCCAGTACTTC. This codes for CASSFGSASGQETQYF.

This chain's CDR3 is CASSLRLAGAIYEQYF. CDR3 nucleotides: TGCGCCAGCAGCTTGAGGTTAGCGGGGGCTATATACGAGCAGTACTTC. This chain joins TRBV5-1 and TRBJ2-7; the match to TRBD2 covers 9 bases. V lost 1 base to trimming and J lost 4 bases; unmatched junction nucleotides: 9. This CDR3 spans 16 amino acids. Germline assignment: CDR1 SGHRS and CDR2 YFSETQ.

The J gene is TRBJ2-3, the V gene TRBV9, with 8 bases aligning to TRBD2. CDR3 length: 15 amino acids. CDR1 and CDR2 from the germline V gene are SGDLS and YYNGEE. J gave up 2 bases and V 4 bases, and 6 bases lay outside the gene matches. The CDR3 region is CASSPRTSPTDTQYF. The CDR3 bases are TGTGCCAGCAGCCCCCGGACTAGCCCCACAGATACGCAGTATTTT.

This chain connects TRBV21-1 to TRBJ2-7; TRBD2 reflects the table's D call only, with no check against the DNA. TRBV21-1 constitutes a pseudogene. The CDR3 totals 14 residues. The CDR3 here is CASSNWRTLYEQYF. The CDR3 nucleotides read TGTGCCAGCAGCAATTGGAGGACTTTATACGAGCAGTACTTC.

The chain uses TRBV12-1 and TRBJ2-1; the D call in the table, TRBD2, was not verified against the DNA. TRBV12-1 is marked as a pseudogene. This CDR3 is built from 15 residues. CDR3 bases: TGTGCCAGCAGCTTTGACGGGGGGGATTACAATGAGCAGTTCTTC. This sequence encodes CASSFDGGDYNEQFF.

The chain recombines TRBV29-1 with TRBJ2-7; the D gene could be TRBD1 or TRBD2 (5 bases each). With 3 bases removed from V and 5 bases from J, the gap between germline ends came to 17 bases. Germline V gene lookup returns CDR1 SQVTM and CDR2 ANQGSEA. The CDR3 loop spans 14 amino acids. The CDR3 is CSVDRTPSGDEQYF. CDR3 sequence (DNA): TGCAGCGTTGATAGGACACCATCCGGGGACGAGCAGTACTTC.

V is TRBV11-2 and J is TRBJ2-4, with D perhaps matching TRBD1 (6 bases). This CDR3 spans 16 amino acids. Per germline, CDR1 SGHAT and CDR2 FQNNGV. Trimming took off 2 bases at V and 3 bases at J, with 14 bases between the two ends. CDR3 bases: TGTGCCAGCAGCTTATCGGCAGGGGTTGTCAAAAACATTCAGTACTTC. It encodes CASSLSAGVVKNIQYF.

The V call is TRBV18, the J call TRBJ2-7, with D hard to call. The CDR3 extends over 12 amino acids. Trimming took 3 bases from V and 5 from J, leaving 8 bases between them. Germline V gene sequence: CDR1 KGHSH, CDR2 LQKENI. The CDR3 region has the DNA TGTGCCAGCTCACCCTCCTGGAACGAGCAGTACTTC. Its protein product is CASSPSWNEQYF.

V gene TRBV5-1 combines with J gene TRBJ1-6; no clear D. Germline CDR1 SGHRS, CDR2 YFSETQ. The CDR3 contains 14 residues. Trimming took off 0 bases at V and 8 bases at J, with 9 bases between the two ends. The CDR3 bases are TGCGCCAGCAGCTTGGACAGTTTTGATTCACCCCTCCACTTT. It encodes CASSLDSFDSPLHF.

The rearrangement uses TRBV7-9 and TRBJ2-1; D remains ambiguous. V was clipped by 5 bases and J by 3 bases, with 8 bases between them. CDR1 and CDR2 from the germline V gene are SEHNR and FQNEAQ (reference sequence). This CDR3 contains 13 residues. DNA of the CDR3: TGTGCCAGCAGCCCGGGCAGCTACAATGAGCAGTTCTTC. Protein: CASSPGSYNEQFF.

The chain uses TRBV5-1 and TRBJ2-7; TRBD1 matches at 9 bases. CDR1 and CDR2 (germline): SGHRS, YFSETQ. After removal of 0 bases from V and 2 bases from J, the junction contained 9 bases not matched to a gene. The CDR3 loop spans 17 amino acids. The CDR3, as DNA: TGCGCCAGCAGCTTGGGGCCCCCGGGACAGGGCCCCTACGAGCAGTACTTC. Protein sequence: CASSLGPPGQGPYEQYF. Full variable domain (missing parts from reference TRBV5-1 and TRBJ2-7): KAGVTQTPRYLIKTRGQQVTLSCSPISGHRSVSWYQQTPGQGLQFLFEYFSETQRNKGNFPGRFSGRQFSNSRSEMNVSTLELGDSALYLCASSLGPPGQGPYEQYFGPGTRLTVT.

This clone has a single count. This chain uses TRBV15 with TRBJ2-5, with D unresolved. Per germline, CDR1 LNHNV and CDR2 YYDKDF (reference sequence). Trimming cost V 0 bases and J 0 bases, with 8 bases left between them. This CDR3 is 15 amino acids long. In nucleotides, the CDR3 is TGTGCCACCAGCAGAGATCTCGGAAACCAAGAGACCCAGTACTTC. It yields the protein CATSRDLGNQETQYF.